Described below is a single T cell receptor beta chain sequence and its context. Its antigen remains unidentified. The sample belongs to a study of cytomegalovirus exposure and HLA in healthy donors. The study, taken as a whole, reports: As a later analysis showed, a missense DCLRE1C variant was linked to trimming of TCR beta V- and J-genes. Looking again later, the authors saw that most CMV-associated TCR beta chains seemed HLA-restricted.

Researchers ran the PCR with 60 Vbeta and 13 Jbeta primers. The protocol was immunoSEQ multiplex PCR, while the TCRdb copy is restricted to in-frame clones and leaves out a portion. This sample has 110,000 to 150,000 clones, with around 75% found just once. Donors had nominal health at sampling but likely had unrecorded immune exposures. This receptor was identified in a middle-aged woman in good health and CMV-seronegative. Specimen: PBMCs.

CDR3 coding DNA: TGCGCCAGCAGCTTGAGAGGGGGTTACAGGGTAATCGTGGTGCGGACTGAAGCTTTCTTT. Its protein is CASSLRGGYRVIVVRTEAFF. The chain couples TRBV5-1 to TRBJ1-1; D is perhaps TRBD1 (6 bases). This CDR3 has 20 residues. CDR1 is SGHRS, CDR2 YFSETQ, per germline. Trimming pared 1 base from V and 5 bases from J, leaving 30 bases between.